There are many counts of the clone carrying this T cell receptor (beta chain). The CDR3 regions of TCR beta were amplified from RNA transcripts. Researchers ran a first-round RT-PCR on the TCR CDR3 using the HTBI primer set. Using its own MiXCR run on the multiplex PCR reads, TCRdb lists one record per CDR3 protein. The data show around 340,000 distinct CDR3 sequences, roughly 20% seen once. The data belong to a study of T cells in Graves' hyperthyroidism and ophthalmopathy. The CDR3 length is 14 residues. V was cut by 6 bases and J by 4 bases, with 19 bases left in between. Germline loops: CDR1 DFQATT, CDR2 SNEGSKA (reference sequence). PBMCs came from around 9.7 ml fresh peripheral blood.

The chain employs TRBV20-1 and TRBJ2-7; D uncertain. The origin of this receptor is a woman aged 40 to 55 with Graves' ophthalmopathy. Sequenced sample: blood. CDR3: CSASAMVSRYEQYF. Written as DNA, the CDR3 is TGCAGTGCCAGCGCAATGGTTTCTCGATACGAGCAGTACTTC.